A single sample gave rise to the 18 T cell receptor beta chains below, sequenced in a study of radiation and T cells in renal cell carcinoma. Profiled with immunoSEQ multiplex PCR; TCRdb holds only in-frame clones, not every one. Altogether approximately 150,000 clones are present, approximately 86% being singletons, with the ten largest covering less than 20%. Time point given: blood 4 weeks post-SBRT, at nephrectomy. Documented treatment: 15 Gy SBRT to primary tumor, nephrectomy 4 weeks later. Sequencing used blood, obtained from a patient whose treatment included radiotherapy and nephrectomy. These receptors were obtained from a woman aged 45-65 years with renal cell carcinoma.

This clone has a single count. The chain employs TRBV5-1 and TRBJ2-7; 13 positions agree with TRBD2. CDR1 is SGHRS and CDR2 is YFSETQ in the germline V gene. CDR3 length: 16 residues. J lost 7 bases, V lost 2 bases, and 9 bases had no gene match. The CDR3 reads CASSFTSGRAAREQYF. DNA of the CDR3: TGCGCCAGCAGCTTCACTAGCGGGAGGGCCGCGAGGGAGCAGTACTTC.

The chain employs TRBV9 and TRBJ2-1; D call uncertain. The V end was cut by 0 bases, the J end by 2 bases, with 15 bases between. This CDR3 is built from 17 residues. The germline gives CDR1 SGDLS, CDR2 YYNGEE. The CDR3 loop reads CASSVDSPGLTYNEQFF. The CDR3, as DNA: TGTGCCAGCAGCGTAGACAGCCCAGGCCTAACCTACAATGAGCAGTTCTTC.

V usage is TRBV18 and J usage is TRBJ2-1, with TRBD2 identical over 13 bases. The CDR3 extends over 17 amino acids. J lost 5 bases, V lost 1 base, and 5 bases had no gene match. In germline, CDR1 is KGHSH, CDR2 LQKENI. The CDR3 loop is CASSPLTGTSGNNEQFF. The CDR3 DNA sequence: TGTGCCAGCTCACCACTTACCGGGACTAGCGGGAACAATGAGCAGTTCTTC. The variable domain in full, with the rest retrieved from reference TRBV18 and TRBJ2-1, is NAGVMQNPRHLVRRRGQEARLRCSPMKGHSHVYWYRQLPEEGLKFMVYLQKENIIDESGMPKERFSAEFPKEGPSILRIQQVVRGDSAAYFCASSPLTGTSGNNEQFFGPGTRLTVL.

This sequence joins TRBV7-2 and TRBJ1-1, with TRBD1 identical over 9 bases. The CDR3 has 14 amino acids. The V segment lost 5 bases and the J segment 5 bases; nucleotides outside the gene matches: 6. From germline, CDR1 is SGHTA and CDR2 FQGNSA. Here the CDR3 reads CASSRDRETTEAFF. The CDR3 DNA reads TGTGCCAGCAGCCGGGACAGGGAGACAACTGAAGCTTTCTTT.

This sequence joins TRBV4-1 and TRBJ1-3; TRBD1 is a possible D gene (5 bases). The CDR3 loop spans 15 amino acids. Trimming pared 7 bases from V and 0 bases from J, leaving 13 bases between. Germline CDR1 is MGHRA and CDR2 is YSYEKL. The CDR3 coding sequence is TGCGCCAGCACCCAGTGGGGGACCTCTGGAAACACCATATATTTT. As protein: CASTQWGTSGNTIYF.

The chain couples TRBV29-1 to TRBJ1-4, with 7 bases that match TRBD1. Germline V lookup: CDR1 SQVTM, CDR2 ANQGSEA. V lost 4 bases, J lost 8 bases, and 4 bases stayed unmatched. The CDR3 has 12 amino acids. This chain's CDR3 is CSVGQGGEKLFF. In nucleotides, the CDR3 is TGCAGCGTTGGCCAGGGGGGCGAAAAACTGTTTTTT.

This rearrangement joins TRBV6-1 to TRBJ1-1, with D uncertain. This CDR3 region has 13 residues. The germline V gene encodes CDR1 MNHNS and CDR2 SASEGT. Deletions cut 6 bases from V and 0 bases from J, with 8 bases between. DNA for the CDR3: TGTGCCAGCAGGCCTCCTATGAACACTGAAGCTTTCTTT. It is translated as CASRPPMNTEAFF.

This clone appeared once. The chain carries TRBV4-1 and TRBJ1-2; a weak D match, TRBD1 (6 bases). V shed 3 bases and J shed 3 bases, with 14 bases lying between them. Germline values: CDR1 MGHRA, CDR2 YSYEKL. This CDR3 contains 15 residues. The CDR3 protein is CASSQGGNRDYGYTF. For the CDR3, the DNA is TGCGCCAGCAGCCAGGGGGGGAACAGGGACTATGGCTACACCTTC.

The chain is built from TRBV7-2 and TRBJ2-7, with 10 bases matching TRBD1. The V gene end was trimmed by 0 bases and the J gene end by 6 bases; junction bases not matched to a gene: 5. The CDR3 is 15 amino acids. CDR1 is SGHTA and CDR2 is FQGNSA in the germline V gene. The DNA of the CDR3 is TGTGCCAGCAGCTTAGCCGGGACAGGGGTCGGCGAGCAGTACTTC. Its protein product is CASSLAGTGVGEQYF. Complete variable domain (other parts from reference TRBV7-2 and TRBJ2-7): GAGVSQSPSNKVTEKGKDVELRCDPISGHTALYWYRQSLGQGLEFLIYFQGNSAPDKSGLPSDRFSAERTGGSVSTLTIQRTQQEDSAVYLCASSLAGTGVGEQYFGPGTRLTVT.

The gene calls are TRBV4-3 and TRBJ1-3; possibly TRBD1 for D (5 bases). The CDR3 consists of 18 residues. Trimming shortened V by 2 bases and J by 0 bases, and 17 bases separated the two germline ends. Germline V gives CDR1 LGHNA, CDR2 YSLEER. The CDR3 DNA reads as TGCGCCAGCAGCCAAAGCCCTTTGGAGACAGTCTCTGGAAACACCATATATTTT. This translates into CASSQSPLETVSGNTIYF.

The J gene is TRBJ1-5, the V gene TRBV4-1; D is perhaps TRBD1 (6 bases). This CDR3 has 16 amino acids. The germline V gene encodes CDR1 MGHRA and CDR2 YSYEKL. Trimming took 4 bases from V and 2 from J, leaving 15 bases between them. CDR3: CASSLPLGGGNQPQHF. CDR3 coding DNA: TGCGCCAGCAGCCTGCCTCTAGGGGGTGGCAATCAGCCCCAGCATTTT.

The CDR3 here is CASSLARDYGYTF. The CDR3 DNA reads TGTGCCAGCAGCTTAGCCCGGGACTATGGCTACACCTTC. The genes are TRBV7-2 and TRBJ1-2; D unclear. Germline V CDR1 and CDR2: SGHTA, FQGNSA. This CDR3 is built from 13 residues. V lost 0 bases and J 3 bases, leaving 5 bases between the germline ends.

The chain recombines TRBV28 with TRBJ2-5; tentative D call: TRBD1 (6 bases). The CDR3 extends over 14 amino acids. Germline V gives CDR1 MDHEN, CDR2 SYDVKM. V lost 7 bases, J lost 3 bases, and 15 bases lay in between. This CDR3 reads CASMGTRWEETQYF. CDR3 in DNA: TGTGCCAGCATGGGGACACGGTGGGAAGAGACCCAGTACTTC.

The chain couples TRBV27 to TRBJ2-7; 8 positions agree with TRBD1. V lost 6 bases to trimming and J lost 2 bases; unmatched junction nucleotides: 15. This CDR3 has 17 residues. In germline, CDR1 is MNHEY, CDR2 SMNVEV (reference sequence). CDR3 in amino acids: CASSPEEMGQATYEQYF. The CDR3 DNA is TGTGCCAGCAGCCCGGAGGAAATGGGACAGGCTACCTACGAGCAGTACTTC.

The CDR3 DNA is TGTGCCAGCAGCGTATCCGGGATCATAGGGGGGGAGCTGTTTTTT. It translates to CASSVSGIIGGELFF. The gene calls are TRBV9 and TRBJ2-2, with D maybe TRBD2 (5 bases). The CDR3 loop spans 15 amino acids. The germline CDR1 and CDR2 sequences are SGDLS and YYNGEE. V was shortened by 1 base and J by 8 bases, with 15 bases between the two germline ends.

This clone was recorded once. The rearrangement uses TRBV29-1 and TRBJ2-4; D ambiguous. The V end lost 4 bases, the J end lost 6 bases, and 4 bases lay between the germline ends. This CDR3 contains 10 residues. CDR1 and CDR2 (germline): SQVTM, ANQGSEA. In DNA form, the CDR3 reads TGCAGCGTTGCCCTAAACATTCAGTACTTC. Its protein is CSVALNIQYF.

The CDR3, as DNA: TGTGCCAGCAGCTCAACCGGGACAGGCGAGCATTTGGACTCCTACGAGCAGTACTTC. Translation gives CASSSTGTGEHLDSYEQYF. The chain couples TRBV11-3 to TRBJ2-7; TRBD1 matches 8 bases. Germline CDR1 is SGHNT and CDR2 is YENEEA. This CDR3 is 19 amino acids long. The V and J ends lost 4 bases and 0 bases, in that order; junction bases with no gene match: 17.

The chain employs TRBV28 and TRBJ2-7; the D is unclear. In germline, CDR1 is MDHEN, CDR2 SYDVKM. The V and J ends lost 9 bases and 4 bases respectively, with 7 bases between them. The CDR3 is 10 amino acids. CDR3 amino acids: CARDSYEQYF. The DNA for the CDR3 is TGTGCCAGGGATTCGTACGAGCAGTACTTC.